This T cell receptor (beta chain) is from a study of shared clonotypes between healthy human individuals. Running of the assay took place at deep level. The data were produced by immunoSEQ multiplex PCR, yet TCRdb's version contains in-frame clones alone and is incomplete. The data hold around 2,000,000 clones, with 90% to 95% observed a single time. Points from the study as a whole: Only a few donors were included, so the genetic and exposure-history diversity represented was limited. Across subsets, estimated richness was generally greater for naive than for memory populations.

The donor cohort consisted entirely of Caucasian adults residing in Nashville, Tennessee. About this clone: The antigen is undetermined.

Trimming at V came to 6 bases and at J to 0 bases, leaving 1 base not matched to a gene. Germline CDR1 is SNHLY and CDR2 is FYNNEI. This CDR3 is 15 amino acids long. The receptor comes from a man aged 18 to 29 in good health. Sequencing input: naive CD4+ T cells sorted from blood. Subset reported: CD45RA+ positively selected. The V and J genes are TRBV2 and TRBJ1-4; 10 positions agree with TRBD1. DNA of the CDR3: TGTGCCAGCAGGACAGGGGGCACAACTAATGAAAAACTGTTTTTT. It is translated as CASRTGGTTNEKLFF.